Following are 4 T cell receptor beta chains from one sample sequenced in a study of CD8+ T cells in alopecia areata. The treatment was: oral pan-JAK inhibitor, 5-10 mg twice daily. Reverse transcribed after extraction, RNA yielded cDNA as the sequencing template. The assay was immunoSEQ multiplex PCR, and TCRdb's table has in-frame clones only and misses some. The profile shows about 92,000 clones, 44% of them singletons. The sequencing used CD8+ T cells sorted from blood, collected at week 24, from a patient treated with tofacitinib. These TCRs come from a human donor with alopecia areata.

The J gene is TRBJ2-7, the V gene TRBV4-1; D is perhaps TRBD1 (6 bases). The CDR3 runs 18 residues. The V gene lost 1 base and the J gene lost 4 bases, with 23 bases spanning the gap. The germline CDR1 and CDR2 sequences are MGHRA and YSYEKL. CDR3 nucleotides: TGCGCCAGCAGCCAAGGCCCCTCAGGGGCCCACCGATTTTACGAGCAGTACTTC. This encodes CASSQGPSGAHRFYEQYF.

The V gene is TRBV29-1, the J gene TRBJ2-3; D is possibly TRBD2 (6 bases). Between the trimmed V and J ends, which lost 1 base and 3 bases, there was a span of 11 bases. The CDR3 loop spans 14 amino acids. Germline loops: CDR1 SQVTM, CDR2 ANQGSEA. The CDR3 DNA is TGCAGCGTTGAAGGGGGGGTGCAGACAGATACGCAGTATTTT. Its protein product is CSVEGGVQTDTQYF.

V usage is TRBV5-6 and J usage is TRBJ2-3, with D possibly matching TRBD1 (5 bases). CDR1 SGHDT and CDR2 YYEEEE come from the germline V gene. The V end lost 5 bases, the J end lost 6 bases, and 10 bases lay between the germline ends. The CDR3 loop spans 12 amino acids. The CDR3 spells CASRSGADTQYF. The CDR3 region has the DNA TGTGCCAGCAGGTCTGGGGCGGATACGCAGTATTTT.

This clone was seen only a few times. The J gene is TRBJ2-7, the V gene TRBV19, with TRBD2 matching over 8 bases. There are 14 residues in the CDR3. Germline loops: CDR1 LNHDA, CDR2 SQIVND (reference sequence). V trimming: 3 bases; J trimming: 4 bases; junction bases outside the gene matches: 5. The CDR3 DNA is TGTGCCAGTAGTATCCCGGGACTAGTTTACGAGCAGTACTTC. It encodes CASSIPGLVYEQYF. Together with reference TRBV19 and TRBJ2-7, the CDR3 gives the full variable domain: DGGITQSPKYLFRKEGQNVTLSCEQNLNHDAMYWYRQDPGQGLRLIYYSQIVNDFQKGDIAEGYSVSREKKESFPLTVTSAQKNPTAFYLCASSIPGLVYEQYFGPGTRLTVT.